This T cell receptor beta chain was documented in a study of regulatory T cells in long-lasting Graves disease (dated by TCRdb to the early 2020s). The study in broad terms: In the newly diagnosed Graves' disease group, patients had been taking antithyroid drugs for less than 3 months. Patients with persistent Graves' disease were compared with patients with newly diagnosed Graves' disease using TCR sequencing and RNA sequencing of peripheral blood. The study was registered as a clinical trial and conducted in China. TCR sequencing covered around 13 persistent and around 20 newly diagnosed Graves' disease patients, approximately 33 samples in total. What the authors observed across the whole study: TRBV28, TRBJ1-2 and TRBJ2-5 were preferentially used in persistent disease, while TRBV20-1 and TRBJ2-1 were favored in newly diagnosed disease. Only peripheral blood was studied, because thyroid tissue, the primary lesion, was inaccessible. As a limitation, the authors acknowledged that the small sample size may reduce accuracy. Lower TCR Shannon entropy and fewer highly expanded clones were observed in persistent Graves' disease patients than in newly diagnosed patients, which suggested clonal expansion. Sequencing and analysis were restricted to the TCR beta chain. A larger number of public clonotypes was shared among persistent patients (approximately 3,000) than among newly diagnosed patients (about 990).

Library construction relied on multiplex PCR. Instrument on record: Illumina HiSeq 4000. iRepertoire HTBI primers and Arm-PCR amplification of CDR3 regions were used to construct TCR beta libraries. PCR products were gel purified before sequencing. The study's processing was this. Gene usage analysis of CDR3 amino acid clonotypes relied on the approximately 60 TRBV and about 15 TRBJ segments identified across samples. COPE and FqMerger were used to merge the filtered high-quality paired reads into contigs. BLAST was used to align contigs to IMGT TRBV, TRBD and TRBJ reference genes, with CDR3 defined following IMGT. Highly expanded clones were defined as clonotypes with a frequency above 0.1%. Shannon entropy served as the measure of repertoire diversity, while the Gini coefficient captured V-J evenness. A clonotype found in more than one individual was treated as public. TCRdb's own reprocessing of the public reads used fastp at Q25 and MiXCR and kept productive beta chains. Rows with one shared CDR3 protein collapse into an entry with the most common genes and DNA. TCRdb's processing, not the authors', yielded these V and J calls. The table for this sample lists about 320,000 distinct CDR3 sequences; roughly 18% of them were counted only once. Of the sample, about 36% is held by the ten largest clones.

The sample's time point label, in plain terms: newly diagnosed GD, antithyroid drugs for less than 3 months. For both TCR sequencing and RNA sequencing, RNA was extracted from PBMCs using TRIzol. The diagnosis of Graves' disease was made according to American Thyroid Association guidelines. Patients for the study were recruited at an endocrinology department in Xi'an, China. From each patient, around 8.3 milliliters of peripheral blood was collected into an EDTA anticoagulant tube. Ficoll Paque Plus density gradient separation was used to isolate PBMCs, and no further T cell sorting was performed. An Agilent 2100 Bioanalyzer and agarose gel were used to check RNA quality, while a NanoDrop 2000 measured RNA concentration. From the germline V gene (reference sequence), CDR1 is MNHEY and CDR2 is SMNVEV. V drops 5 bases and J drops 7 bases, leaving 11 bases in between. The CDR3 measures 12 amino acids from cysteine to phenylalanine. Only the CDR3 DNA stays, 36 bases, in frame from base 1.

In this sample, this clonotype turned up many times. Its antigen specificity is not known. The sample holds no much larger clone one base away, and base qualities are not on file. This TCR was sampled from a female donor with Graves disease. The rearranged segments are TRBV27 and TRBJ1-2; the D gene identity is not certain. The source was peripheral blood mononuclear cells (PBMCs), collected at new diagnosis, from a patient treated with antithyroid drugs. The DNA sequence follows: TGTGCCAGCAGTCCACGGCGGGGTGGCTACACCTTC. This is translated as CASSPRRGGYTF.